A single sample is the source of the 25 T cell receptor beta chains below, sequenced in a study of blood T cell repertoires in COVID-19. Using immunoSEQ multiplex PCR, the repertoire was profiled, and TCRdb retains in-frame clones only, with some absent. This table holds roughly 330,000 clones, 80% to 90% found once. Sequencing was performed on PBMCs or T cells enriched from blood (not recorded which). These receptors all stem from a man aged 25-45 years who had recovered from COVID-19.

The V and J genes are TRBV11-2 and TRBJ2-7, with 9 bases that match TRBD2. Germline trimming cut 2 bases from V and 4 bases from J; bases unmatched to any gene: 6. Germline V gives CDR1 SGHAT, CDR2 FQNNGV. The CDR3 extends over 15 amino acids. The chain's CDR3 is CASSLSGGGVYEQYF. CDR3 DNA: TGTGCCAGCAGCTTAAGTGGCGGGGGGGTATACGAGCAGTACTTC.

V usage is TRBV5-1 and J usage is TRBJ2-2; D is perhaps TRBD2 (6 bases). Trimming shortened V by 1 base and J by 5 bases, and 12 bases separated the two germline ends. CDR3 length equals 15 residues. Per germline, CDR1 SGHRS and CDR2 YFSETQ. This CDR3 reads CASSLTGELTGELFF. CDR3 DNA sequence: TGCGCCAGCAGCTTGACGGGGGAACTAACCGGGGAGCTGTTTTTT.

Here the CDR3 reads CAWSLGQVYNSPLHF. The CDR3 DNA follows: TGTGCCTGGAGTCTTGGACAGGTCTATAATTCACCCCTCCACTTT. This chain connects TRBV30 to TRBJ1-6; 7 nucleotides line up with TRBD1. J was trimmed by 3 bases and V by 2 bases; bases with no gene match: 4. This CDR3 is built from 15 residues. Per germline, CDR1 GTSNPN and CDR2 SVGIG (reference sequence).

J is TRBJ2-2 and V is TRBV2; 9 positions agree with TRBD1. CDR1 SNHLY and CDR2 FYNNEI come from the germline V gene. V was pared by 7 bases and J by 5 bases, with 8 bases of the junction left unmatched. The length of the CDR3 is 15 residues. CDR3 nucleotide sequence: TGTGCCAGCAAGGAACAGGGGGCAGCGACCGGGGAGCTGTTTTTT. Translated: CASKEQGAATGELFF.

The chain joins TRBV24-1 to TRBJ2-3; TRBD1 is a possible D gene (5 bases). Per the germline V gene, CDR1 is KGHDR and CDR2 is SFDVKD. The CDR3 is 17 amino acids. The V end was cut by 4 bases, the J end by 2 bases, with 18 bases between. For the CDR3, the DNA is TGTGCCACCAGTGACAAGTCAGGGCGCACCCCCACAGATACGCAGTATTTT. As protein: CATSDKSGRTPTDTQYF.

This rearrangement joins TRBV14 to TRBJ1-6; D is unclear. Trimming took 1 base from V and 13 from J, leaving 8 bases between them. The CDR3 covers 12 residues. Germline-derived CDR1 and CDR2 are SGHDN and FVKESK. The CDR3 DNA sequence: TGTGCCAGCAGCCAAGCGTCTTTGCCCCTCCACTTT. Encoded protein: CASSQASLPLHF.

V and J are TRBV18 and TRBJ2-1; D is unresolved. The germline V gene has CDR1 KGHSH and CDR2 LQKENI. CDR3 length: 13 residues. V lost 6 bases and J 5 bases, leaving 11 bases between the germline ends. The CDR3 is CASSPSPDNEQFF. CDR3 nucleotides: TGTGCCAGCTCTCCCTCGCCGGACAATGAGCAGTTCTTC.

This clone was seen a single time. This chain uses TRBV19 with TRBJ1-1, with D possibly being TRBD1 (5 bases). V gave up 3 bases and J gave up 5 bases, with 13 bases separating them. The CDR3 contains 14 residues. The germline CDR1 and CDR2 sequences are LNHDA and SQIVND (reference sequence). CDR3 protein: CASSMGRVKTEAFF. CDR3 DNA: TGTGCCAGTAGTATGGGCAGGGTCAAGACTGAAGCTTTCTTT.

This chain uses TRBV3-1 (or the pseudogene TRBV3-2) with TRBJ1-5, with D possibly TRBD1 on 6 matching bases. Germline V gene sequence: CDR1 LGHDT, CDR2 YNNKEL (reference sequence). This CDR3 has 14 amino acids. Trimming took 4 bases from V and 4 from J, leaving 11 bases between them. The CDR3 region is CASSLGQRNQPQHF. CDR3 sequence (DNA): TGTGCCAGCAGCCTGGGACAAAGAAATCAGCCCCAGCATTTT.

This clone appeared once. The chain combines TRBV28 with TRBJ1-2; 9 bases fit TRBD1. Germline V gene lookup returns CDR1 MDHEN and CDR2 SYDVKM. Unmatched junction bases numbered 8, after V lost 4 bases and J lost 5 bases. This CDR3 is built from 15 residues. The CDR3 DNA reads TGTGCCAGCAGTTCGCCGGGACAGGGCGGGTATGGCTACACCTTC. It translates to CASSSPGQGGYGYTF.

The V call is TRBV7-4, the J call TRBJ2-1; 14 bases agree with TRBD2. V lost 1 base to trimming and J lost 9 bases; unmatched junction nucleotides: 14. Looked up from germline, CDR1 is SGHVT and CDR2 is SQSDAQ. The length of the CDR3 is 19 residues. CDR3 sequence reads: CASSLGLAGGPGSRSEQFF. Here the CDR3 DNA reads TGTGCCAGCAGCTTAGGACTAGCGGGGGGGCCAGGAAGCAGAAGTGAGCAGTTCTTC.

The V call is TRBV27, the J call TRBJ1-1, with D perhaps TRBD1 (6 bases). The germline V gene encodes CDR1 MNHEY and CDR2 SMNVEV (reference sequence). CDR3 length: 14 residues. Deletions cut 5 bases from V and 5 bases from J, with 15 bases between. The CDR3 DNA reads TGTGCCAGCAGTCTCTCAGGGGAGGGGACTGAAGCTTTCTTT. It yields the protein CASSLSGEGTEAFF.

The chain links TRBV29-1 to TRBJ1-2; 9 bases fit TRBD1. V was pared by 0 bases and J by 6 bases, with 8 bases of the junction left unmatched. The CDR3 runs to 15 residues. Germline CDR1 SQVTM, CDR2 ANQGSEA. CDR3 bases: TGCAGCGTTGAAGATACAGGGGACAGGGTTAATGGCTACACCTTC. Its protein product is CSVEDTGDRVNGYTF. Supplemented by reference TRBV29-1 and TRBJ1-2, the full variable domain reads SAVISQKPSRDICQRGTSLTIQCQVDSQVTMMFWYRQQPGQSLTLIATANQGSEATYESGFVIDKFPISRPNLTFSTLTVSNMSPEDSSIYLCSVEDTGDRVNGYTFGSGTRLTVV.

This clone was seen only a few times. V usage is TRBV6-5 and J usage is TRBJ2-7; 10 bases line up with TRBD2. V shed 2 bases, J shed 2 bases, and the junction held 3 bases outside the gene matches. The CDR3 runs to 15 residues. CDR1 and CDR2 from the germline V gene are MNHEY and SVGAGI. CDR3 sequence (DNA): TGTGCCAGCAGTTACCCCCTAGCGGGGGCCTACGAGCAGTACTTC. Its translation is CASSYPLAGAYEQYF.

J is TRBJ2-4 and V is TRBV19; no firm D call. Germline V lookup: CDR1 LNHDA, CDR2 SQIVND (reference sequence). V lost 0 bases, J lost 0 bases, and 12 bases lay in between. The CDR3 contains 17 residues. CDR3 amino acids: CASSIESTFLAKNIQYF. The CDR3 DNA sequence: TGTGCCAGTAGTATAGAGAGCACGTTCCTAGCCAAAAACATTCAGTACTTC.

J is TRBJ1-6 and V is TRBV9; 7 bases line up with TRBD1. Germline V gene lookup returns CDR1 SGDLS and CDR2 YYNGEE. V lost 0 bases to trimming and J lost 10 bases; unmatched junction nucleotides: 7. This CDR3 is 15 amino acids long. The DNA of the CDR3 is TGTGCCAGCAGCGTAGTGGGCAGGGGGATCTCACCCCTCCACTTT. It specifies CASSVVGRGISPLHF.

This clone was seen more than once but under ten times. The chain links TRBV4-1 to TRBJ2-7, with 9 bases aligning to TRBD1. Looked up from germline, CDR1 is MGHRA and CDR2 is YSYEKL. After removal of 4 bases from V and 3 bases from J, the junction contained 7 bases not matched to a gene. CDR3 length: 15 amino acids. The CDR3 DNA reads as TGCGCCAGCAGCCCGGGACAGGGTCGGGGCTACGAGCAGTACTTC. The encoded protein is CASSPGQGRGYEQYF.

This sequence joins TRBV28 and TRBJ1-1; TRBD1 aligns across 11 bases. From germline, CDR1 is MDHEN and CDR2 SYDVKM. The CDR3 sequence is 16 residues long. The V and J ends lost 4 bases and 3 bases, in that order; junction bases with no gene match: 7. CDR3 in amino acids: CASSSTRDRGDTEAFF. The CDR3 coding sequence is TGTGCCAGCAGTTCCACACGGGACAGGGGGGACACTGAAGCTTTCTTT.

This clone was counted only a few times. The V call is TRBV3-1 (or the pseudogene TRBV3-2), the J call TRBJ1-3, with TRBD1 identical over 9 bases. V was pared by 1 base and J by 9 bases, with 10 bases of the junction left unmatched. The CDR3 runs to 16 residues. CDR1 is LGHDT, CDR2 YNNKEL, per germline (reference sequence). The CDR3 spells CASSQGGTGWPLTIYF. As DNA, the CDR3 is TGTGCCAGCAGCCAAGGCGGGACAGGGTGGCCACTCACCATATATTTT.

The chain couples TRBV3-1 (or the pseudogene TRBV3-2) to TRBJ2-3; a possible D gene is TRBD1 (5 bases). V was cut by 1 base and J by 0 bases, with 17 bases left in between. CDR1 is LGHDT, CDR2 YNNKEL, per germline (reference sequence). The CDR3 is 18 residues long. This CDR3 reads CASSQGGRQGSSTDTQYF. The CDR3 bases are TGTGCCAGCAGCCAAGGGGGCCGCCAGGGTTCTAGCACAGATACGCAGTATTTT.

The genes are TRBV2 and TRBJ2-7; D is perhaps TRBD1 (5 bases). From germline, CDR1 is SNHLY and CDR2 FYNNEI. CDR3 size: 13 residues. Trimming removed 7 bases at V and 3 bases at J, with 13 bases between. CDR3 bases: TGTGCCAGCATAAGGGGCCTGTTCTACGAGCAGTACTTC. The encoded protein is CASIRGLFYEQYF. The whole variable domain, filled in from reference TRBV2 and TRBJ2-7, reads EPEVTQTPSHQVTQMGQEVILRCVPISNHLYFYWYRQILGQKVEFLVSFYNNEISEKSEIFDDQFSVERPDGSNFTLKIRSTKLEDSAMYFCASIRGLFYEQYFGPGTRLTVT.

The chain employs TRBV19 and TRBJ1-2, with unresolved D. Per the germline V gene, CDR1 is LNHDA and CDR2 is SQIVND (reference sequence). With 4 bases removed from V and 7 bases from J, the gap between germline ends came to 13 bases. The CDR3 spans 13 residues. CDR3 sequence (DNA): TGTGCCAGTAGTAGCCGGTTCCGGAGTGGCTACACCTTC. Residues: CASSSRFRSGYTF.

The genes are TRBV19 and TRBJ2-5, with D perhaps TRBD1 (5 bases). The germline V gene has CDR1 LNHDA and CDR2 SQIVND (reference sequence). Trimming took off 3 bases at V and 2 bases at J, with 22 bases between the two ends. The CDR3 loop spans 18 amino acids. CDR3 residues: CASSIGHRQMMRQETQYF. The CDR3 coding sequence is TGTGCCAGTAGTATCGGGCATAGACAGATGATGCGACAAGAGACCCAGTACTTC.

The table lists this clone with a few counts. The V call is TRBV5-1, the J call TRBJ2-5; 10 bases match TRBD2. This CDR3 has 16 amino acids. Germline V gene sequence: CDR1 SGHRS, CDR2 YFSETQ. After removal of 4 bases from V and 5 bases from J, the junction contained 11 bases not matched to a gene. In nucleotides, the CDR3 is TGCGCCAGCAGCCTTTCTAGCGGGGGCCTTGGGGAGACCCAGTACTTC. This translates into CASSLSSGGLGETQYF.

The chain is built from TRBV28 and TRBJ1-2; perhaps TRBD1 as D (6 bases). CDR1 and CDR2 (germline): MDHEN, SYDVKM. The CDR3 extends over 19 amino acids. Trimming cost V 6 bases and J 7 bases, with 33 bases left between them. The CDR3 sequence is CASSPRLRMTWGPRAGYTF. CDR3 nucleotides: TGTGCCAGCAGCCCCCGGTTGCGGATGACCTGGGGGCCCCGCGCTGGCTACACCTTC.